This TCR beta chain was found in a study of blood T cell repertoires in COVID-19. Patients of the Seattle cohort, enrolled during active infection, were followed longitudinally. This clone was picked up a small number of times. V was pared by 4 bases and J by 6 bases, with 12 bases between. Germline V gene lookup returns CDR1 SGHTA and CDR2 FQGNSA. The CDR3 is 13 residues long. TCRdb's table, derived via immunoSEQ multiplex PCR, lists solely in-frame clones and lacks some. Of a few hundred thousand clones in the sample, 80% to 90% were seen once. The rearrangement uses TRBV7-2 and TRBJ1-2, with D possibly being TRBD1 (5 bases). The sequence was obtained from a woman in her 70s with COVID-19, enrolled during active disease. The sample consisted of peripheral blood. The CDR3 sequence is CASSSYNRNGYTF. DNA for the CDR3: TGTGCCAGCAGCTCCTATAACAGGAATGGCTACACCTTC.